This paragraph reports one T cell receptor (beta chain). This CDR3 has 18 amino acids. V was clipped by 5 bases and J by 7 bases, with 27 bases between them. Germline loops: CDR1 SEHNR, CDR2 FQNEAQ (reference sequence). The entry originates in a study of cytomegalovirus exposure and HLA in healthy donors. PCR employed 60 Vbeta and 13 Jbeta primers. In the study's own analysis: The authors later counted roughly 77 million unique TCR beta chains, 9 million to 14 million of them shared. TCRdb's table, derived via immunoSEQ multiplex PCR, lists solely in-frame clones and lacks some. That table furnishes V, J and clone size, whereas the DNA furnished D and trimming. The sample shows around 110,000 clones, about two thirds of them seen only once.

The sequenced sample consisted of PBMCs. This clonotype originated in a female donor in good health and CMV-seronegative. This chain connects TRBV7-9 to TRBJ2-1, with D possibly being TRBD2 (6 bases). The chain's CDR3 is CASSPLRREARLVNEQFF. CDR3 bases: TGTGCCAGCAGCCCGCTCAGGAGGGAGGCCCGCTTGGTGAATGAGCAGTTCTTC.